These 13 T cell receptor beta chains share one sample of origin, sequenced in a study of identical twins (dated by TCRdb to between 2015 and 2016). Library method: 5' RACE. Sequencing took place on an Illumina HiSeq 2000. The public reads were quality trimmed at Q25 with fastp and then assembled into clones with MiXCR by TCRdb, keeping productive beta chains. Rows matching on CDR3 protein sequence are summarized as one entry with the most common DNA and genes. The sample table records some 500,000 distinct CDR3 sequences; approximately 15% of these occur just once. Of the sample, about 0.53% falls within the top ten clones. These data were also reused for a study on yellow fever vaccine responses in identical twins.

The specimen sequenced was CD4+ T cells sorted from blood. Every receptor here comes from a woman between 18 and 29 years old in good health.

The gene calls are TRBV27 and TRBJ1-5, with TRBD1 matching over 9 bases. The CDR3 is 14 residues long. Germline V gene lookup returns CDR1 MNHEY and CDR2 SMNVEV (reference sequence). V shed 7 bases and J 7 bases; nucleotides not matched to a gene: 8. The CDR3 DNA is TGTGCCAGCACTCGACAGGGGGGCGGCCAGCCCCAGCATTTT. Translating it yields CASTRQGGGQPQHF.

This clonotype turned up a few times. The chain combines TRBV24-1 with TRBJ2-5; 7 bases agree with TRBD1. The CDR3 has 14 amino acids. Germline V gene data show CDR1 as KGHDR and CDR2 as SFDVKD. After removal of 3 bases from V and 3 bases from J, the junction contained 3 bases not matched to a gene. CDR3: CATSDPTGEETQYF. The CDR3 nucleotides read TGTGCCACCAGTGATCCCACAGGGGAAGAGACCCAGTACTTC.

The CDR3 DNA reads TGTGCCAGCAGCTTAGGGGTAGGGCCTAGCACAGATACGCAGTATTTT. Protein sequence: CASSLGVGPSTDTQYF. V usage is TRBV7-2 and J usage is TRBJ2-3; D gene uncertain. CDR3 length equals 16 residues. Germline CDR1 and CDR2: SGHTA and FQGNSA. The germline V and J ends were trimmed by 1 base and 0 bases, with 11 bases remaining between them. The variable domain in full, with the rest retrieved from reference TRBV7-2 and TRBJ2-3, is GAGVSQSPSNKVTEKGKDVELRCDPISGHTALYWYRQSLGQGLEFLIYFQGNSAPDKSGLPSDRFSAERTGGSVSTLTIQRTQQEDSAVYLCASSLGVGPSTDTQYFGPGTRLTVL.

The chain carries TRBV29-1 and TRBJ2-5; 9 positions match TRBD1. CDR1 is SQVTM and CDR2 is ANQGSEA in the germline V gene. Unmatched junction bases numbered 15, after V lost 4 bases and J lost 9 bases. This CDR3 spans 15 amino acids. This CDR3 is CSVGHIQGALGAQYF. DNA for the CDR3: TGCAGCGTTGGCCACATACAGGGGGCCCTTGGGGCCCAGTACTTC.

This clonotype showed up just a few times. The chain carries TRBV5-1 and TRBJ2-5, with D possibly TRBD2 on 5 matching bases. The V end lost 6 bases, the J end lost 7 bases, and 19 bases lay between the germline ends. Germline V gene data show CDR1 as SGHRS and CDR2 as YFSETQ. CDR3 length equals 14 residues. The DNA of the CDR3 is TGCGCCAGCATGAGTGAGGGTCCTTCCGGGACCCAGTACTTC. Its translation: CASMSEGPSGTQYF.

A few counts support this clonotype. The CDR3, as DNA: TGTGCCAGCAGTTTCGACAGGGGGTTCTCCTACGAGCAGTACTTC. Protein sequence: CASSFDRGFSYEQYF. The chain is built from TRBV12-3 or TRBV12-4 and TRBJ2-7, with 9 bases identical to TRBD1. This CDR3 has 15 amino acids. Losses at the gene ends were 3 bases for V and 0 bases for J; bases not matched to a gene: 3.

This clonotype showed up just a few times. The V and J genes are TRBV4-2 and TRBJ1-1; a weak D match, TRBD1 (6 bases). CDR1 and CDR2 from the germline V gene are LGHNA and YNFKEQ. CDR3 length: 15 amino acids. V was shortened by 7 bases and J by 7 bases, with 22 bases between the two germline ends. CDR3 nucleotide sequence: TGTGCCAGCATGGCAACGGTGGCAGGGGAGGATGAAGCTTTCTTT. Translated, it gives CASMATVAGEDEAFF.

This clonotype was seen more than once but under ten times. This sequence joins TRBV20-1 and TRBJ1-1; no clear D gene. V was shortened by 3 bases and J by 4 bases, with 12 bases between the two germline ends. From germline, CDR1 is DFQATT and CDR2 SNEGSKA (reference sequence). The CDR3 covers 13 residues. This CDR3 is CSASLRGGTEAFF. The DNA for the CDR3 is TGCAGTGCTAGCTTGCGGGGTGGCACTGAAGCTTTCTTT.

The sample holds one count of this clonotype. The gene calls are TRBV15 and TRBJ2-1; maybe TRBD2 (6 bases). The ends were cut back, 0 bases at V and 8 bases at J, with 11 bases in the middle. The CDR3 consists of 14 residues. Looked up from germline, CDR1 is LNHNV and CDR2 is YYDKDF (reference sequence). The DNA of the CDR3 is TGTGCCACCAGCAGAGATAGCGGAGGATATGAGCAGTTCTTC. This codes for CATSRDSGGYEQFF.

This clonotype was observed a handful of times. The V call is TRBV6-1, the J call TRBJ2-3; D remains ambiguous. Trimming shortened V by 8 bases and J by 1 base, and 13 bases separated the two germline ends. The CDR3 is made up of 14 amino acids. CDR1 is MNHNS and CDR2 is SASEGT in the germline V gene. The CDR3 DNA sequence: TGTGCCAGCTGTGTGAAGACGGGCACAGATACGCAGTATTTT. This gives the protein CASCVKTGTDTQYF.

This clonotype was observed a few times. The chain employs TRBV7-3 and TRBJ2-2; 9 bases are shared with TRBD2. V dropped 5 bases and J dropped 6; count of bases not matched to a gene: 10. The CDR3 covers 16 residues. The germline gives CDR1 SGHTA, CDR2 FQGTGA. As DNA, the CDR3 is TGTGCCAGCAGCCCGACGGGGCGGGGGGGCCCCGGGGAGCTGTTTTTT. Its translation is CASSPTGRGGPGELFF.

This clonotype showed up just a few times. The chain recombines TRBV5-6 with TRBJ2-2, with 8 bases aligning to TRBD2. The V gene end was trimmed by 6 bases and the J gene end by 1 base; junction bases not matched to a gene: 5. The V gene's germline CDR1 is SGHDT and CDR2 YYEEEE. The CDR3 totals 15 residues. For the CDR3, the DNA is TGTGCCAGCAACTCGGGGGGGAAGAACACCGGGGAGCTGTTTTTT. Translation: CASNSGGKNTGELFF.

The chain uses TRBV11-2 and TRBJ2-2, with D perhaps TRBD2 (6 bases). The CDR3 totals 14 residues. V was trimmed by 5 bases and J by 4 bases, leaving 11 bases between them. The germline V gene encodes CDR1 SGHAT and CDR2 FQNNGV. CDR3 in amino acids: CASSRGGSTGELFF. As DNA, the CDR3 is TGTGCCAGCAGCCGGGGAGGTAGCACCGGGGAGCTGTTTTTT.